The 27 T cell receptor beta chains given below trace back to one sample, sequenced in a study of blood T cells in healthy people across ages. A J-beta primer mix and a sample-barcoded 5' primer were used in a second PCR of roughly 6 to 12 cycles. TCRdb re-called the 5' RACE reads with MiXCR, one entry per CDR3 protein. The sample yields 380,000 or so distinct CDR3 sequences, approximately 51% seen once. The specimen was blood. These receptors were obtained from a man between 60 and 75 years old in good health.

V and J are TRBV28 and TRBJ2-3; 12 bases agree with TRBD2. The V gene end was trimmed by 4 bases and the J gene end by 8 bases; junction bases not matched to a gene: 10. Germline assignment: CDR1 MDHEN and CDR2 SYDVKM. The length of the CDR3 is 16 residues. CDR3 region: CASSSRRLAGEGTQYF. CDR3 coding DNA: TGTGCCAGCAGTTCCCGAAGACTAGCGGGGGAGGGTACGCAGTATTTT. The full variable domain, its missing parts supplied by reference TRBV28 and TRBJ2-3, is DVKVTQSSRYLVKRTGEKVFLECVQDMDHENMFWYRQDPGLGLRLIYFSYDVKMKEKGDIPEGYSVSREKKERFSLILESASTNQTSMYLCASSSRRLAGEGTQYFGPGTRLTVL.

A single count supports this clonotype. This chain links TRBV18 with TRBJ1-2; 10 bases match TRBD1. V shed 3 bases, J shed 6 bases, and the junction held 4 bases outside the gene matches. Germline V gene sequence: CDR1 KGHSH, CDR2 LQKENI. The CDR3 sequence is 14 residues long. The CDR3 sequence: CASSPGTGEDGYTF. The CDR3 DNA follows: TGTGCCAGCTCACCTGGGACAGGGGAGGATGGCTACACCTTC.

The chain uses TRBV7-2 and TRBJ2-1; D might be TRBD1 or TRBD2, each matching 5 bases. The length of the CDR3 is 17 residues. The V and J ends lost 5 bases and 4 bases respectively, with 21 bases between them. The germline V gene encodes CDR1 SGHTA and CDR2 FQGNSA. The CDR3 nucleotides read TGTGCCAGCAGCCCTTCATCCCGGGACCGCCGGTACAATGAGCAGTTCTTC. It is translated as CASSPSSRDRRYNEQFF.

This clonotype was recorded a few times. The chain uses TRBV28 and TRBJ1-2; 7 nucleotides agree with TRBD1. Unmatched junction bases numbered 3, after V lost 6 bases and J lost 2 bases. Germline CDR1 MDHEN, CDR2 SYDVKM. CDR3 length: 13 residues. CDR3 amino acids: CASSMGQNYGYTF. In nucleotides, the CDR3 is TGTGCCAGCAGCATGGGACAGAACTATGGCTACACCTTC.

Only one count was recorded for this clonotype. The rearrangement links TRBV7-2 to TRBJ2-5, with D tentatively TRBD2 (5 bases). CDR3 size: 14 residues. Germline CDR1 and CDR2: SGHTA and FQGNSA. Between the trimmed V and J ends, which lost 1 base and 5 bases, there was a span of 11 bases. DNA for the CDR3: TGTGCCAGCAGCTTAGAGCGGAGAAGGGAGACCCAGTACTTC. The encoded protein is CASSLERRRETQYF.

The table lists this clonotype with a count of one. The junction does not match germline at one end; this may be a read error. V usage is TRBV28 and J usage is TRBJ1-1, with no clear D. The CDR3 sequence is 11 residues long. Germline CDR1 MDHEN, CDR2 SYDVKM. This CDR3 reads CACSLVAEAFF. As DNA, the CDR3 is TGTGCCTGCAGTTTGGTCGCTGAAGCTTTCTTT.

This clonotype appeared many times. This chain connects TRBV20-1 to TRBJ2-7; D perhaps matches TRBD2 (5 bases). Deletions cut 6 bases from V and 3 bases from J, with 12 bases between. This CDR3 is 12 amino acids long. Germline lookup yields CDR1 DFQATT and CDR2 SNEGSKA (reference sequence). The CDR3: CSANDGGYEQYF. The CDR3 coding sequence is TGCAGTGCAAATGACGGAGGCTACGAGCAGTACTTC.

The chain is built from TRBV10-3 and TRBJ2-1; maybe TRBD1 (6 bases). The V gene's germline CDR1 is ENHRY and CDR2 SYGVKD. The length of the CDR3 is 14 residues. Trimming stripped 7 bases from V and 6 bases from J, with 16 bases between. The chain's CDR3 is CAIMIGTSRNEQFF. Written as DNA, the CDR3 is TGTGCCATCATGATCGGGACAAGTCGCAATGAGCAGTTCTTC.

J is TRBJ2-3 and V is TRBV24-1; D tentatively fits TRBD1 or TRBD2 (5 bases each). Trimming pared 5 bases from V and 8 bases from J, leaving 25 bases between. Germline CDR1 reads KGHDR; CDR2 reads SFDVKD. CDR3 length: 17 residues. The CDR3 sequence is CATSVSGTNSFAGTQYF. Here the CDR3 DNA reads TGTGCCACCAGTGTGTCGGGGACGAATAGTTTTGCGGGTACGCAGTATTTT.

V is TRBV29-1 and J is TRBJ2-1, with D unclear. V shed 4 bases and J shed 2 bases, with 15 bases lying between them. The CDR3 has 15 residues. CDR1 is SQVTM, CDR2 ANQGSEA, per germline. The CDR3 sequence is CSVGQAPVTYNEQFF. In DNA, the CDR3 is TGCAGCGTTGGGCAGGCGCCGGTCACCTACAATGAGCAGTTCTTC.

A few counts support this clonotype. This chain joins TRBV6-6 and TRBJ2-1; 8 nucleotides agree with TRBD2. The CDR3 runs 15 residues. The V gene end was trimmed by 6 bases and the J gene end by 0 bases; junction bases not matched to a gene: 4. Germline V gene lookup returns CDR1 MNHNY and CDR2 SVGAGI (reference sequence). The CDR3 sequence is CASSSGGGSYNEQFF. The CDR3 nucleotides are TGTGCCAGCAGCTCCGGGGGGGGCTCCTACAATGAGCAGTTCTTC.

This clonotype showed up many times. This sequence joins TRBV12-5 and TRBJ2-3; D gene unclear. Trimming shortened V by 5 bases and J by 4 bases, and 7 bases separated the two germline ends. CDR3 length: 12 amino acids. CDR1 and CDR2 (germline): LGHNT, FRNRAP. The CDR3 sequence is CASGPRPDTQYF. CDR3 nucleotide sequence: TGTGCTAGTGGTCCCCGTCCAGATACGCAGTATTTT.

This clonotype was seen at least ten times. The gene calls are TRBV3-1 and TRBJ2-5; D could derive from TRBD1 or TRBD2 (5 bases each). The V and J ends lost 4 bases and 7 bases respectively, with 22 bases between them. Germline loops: CDR1 LGHDT, CDR2 YNNKEL (reference sequence). The CDR3 spans 16 residues. CDR3 DNA: TGTGCCAGCAGCCCCTCGGGTGTCGGGGCGAAGATGACCCAGTACTTC. As protein: CASSPSGVGAKMTQYF.

As for this clonotype: A read error may explain this, as a much larger clone is one base away. The chain couples TRBV4-3 to TRBJ2-7; TRBD2 might be the D (6 bases). The CDR3 contains 13 residues. V was clipped by 1 base and J by 7 bases, with 11 bases between them. The germline CDR1 and CDR2 sequences are LGHNA and YSLEER. CDR3 amino acids: CASSQGRAGEQYF. The CDR3 DNA reads as TGCGCCAGCAGCCAAGGACGGGCGGGAGAGCAGTACTTC.

The chain carries TRBV29-1 and TRBJ2-1; 10 nucleotides agree with TRBD2. J lost 8 bases, V lost 7 bases, and 2 bases had no gene match. From germline, CDR1 is SQVTM and CDR2 ANQGSEA. The CDR3 contains 11 residues. The CDR3 sequence is CSGGLADEQFF. DNA for the CDR3: TGCAGCGGAGGACTAGCGGATGAGCAGTTCTTC.

This clonotype was detected only a few times. DNA for the CDR3: TGTGCCAGCAGCTTAGCGCCCCGGGCTACTAGCACAGATACGCAGTATTTT. This translates into CASSLAPRATSTDTQYF. The V and J genes are TRBV7-8 and TRBJ2-3; no clear D. Germline lookup yields CDR1 SGHVS and CDR2 FQNEAQ. Trimming pared 0 bases from V and 0 bases from J, leaving 13 bases between. The CDR3 loop spans 17 amino acids. Supplemented by reference TRBV7-8 and TRBJ2-3, the full variable domain reads GAGVSQSPRYKVAKRGQDVALRCDPISGHVSLFWYQQALGQGPEFLTYFQNEAQLDKSGLPSDRFFAERPEGSVSTLKIQRTQQEDSAVYLCASSLAPRATSTDTQYFGPGTRLTVL.

Comments on this clonotype: One junction end disagrees with the germline gene, perhaps due to a read error. The gene calls are TRBV7-9 and TRBJ1-4; the D is unclear. This CDR3 region has 14 residues. Germline loops: CDR1 SEHNR, CDR2 FQNEAQ (reference sequence). CDR3 loop: CAGSLGAPNEKLFF. Written as DNA, the CDR3 is TGTGCCGGCAGCTTAGGTGCTCCTAATGAAAAACTGTTTTTT.

This clonotype occurred a few times. The chain recombines TRBV27 with TRBJ2-1, with a tentative D call TRBD1 (5 bases). CDR1 is MNHEY, CDR2 SMNVEV, per germline (reference sequence). This CDR3 has 15 residues. V was shortened by 7 bases and J by 0 bases, with 13 bases between the two germline ends. CDR3 nucleotide sequence: TGTGCCAGCATCCAAAGGGGTAGCTCCTACAATGAGCAGTTCTTC. Protein product: CASIQRGSSYNEQFF.

This clonotype showed up just a few times. The V and J genes are TRBV6-1 and TRBJ2-3; the D gene is possibly TRBD2 (7 bases). The length of the CDR3 is 16 residues. The germline V and J ends were trimmed by 6 bases and 3 bases, with 19 bases remaining between them. Germline CDR1 reads MNHNS; CDR2 reads SASEGT. This CDR3 reads CASRTIGGGSTDTQYF. The CDR3 nucleotides are TGTGCCAGCAGGACCATAGGGGGAGGGAGTACAGATACGCAGTATTTT.

This clonotype was counted between two and nine times. The chain recombines TRBV11-2 with TRBJ2-5, with D perhaps matching TRBD2 (6 bases). V shed 5 bases and J shed 5 bases, with 15 bases lying between them. CDR1 SGHAT and CDR2 FQNNGV come from the germline V gene. The CDR3 length is 14 residues. CDR3 sequence: CASSRTGTSETQYF. The CDR3, as DNA: TGTGCCAGCAGCCGAACCGGGACTTCGGAGACCCAGTACTTC.

Many counts were recorded for this clonotype. The rearrangement links TRBV5-5 to TRBJ2-3, with 9 bases matching TRBD2. V dropped 4 bases and J dropped 1; count of bases not matched to a gene: 7. The V gene's germline CDR1 is SGHKS and CDR2 YYEKEE (reference sequence). The CDR3 runs to 16 residues. The CDR3 DNA follows: TGTGCCAGCAGCCCAACAGCGGGAGGCCGCACAGATACGCAGTATTTT. It is translated as CASSPTAGGRTDTQYF.

The table lists this clonotype with a count of one. One base away lies a much larger clone, so this may be a sequencing read error. In DNA, the CDR3 is TGTGCCACCACAGAGCTCCGCTCTGGGGCCAACGCCCTGACTTTC. Its protein product is CATTELRSGANALTF. The rearrangement links TRBV15 to TRBJ2-6; tentatively, D is TRBD1 (5 bases). The CDR3 is made up of 15 amino acids. CDR1 is LNHNV, CDR2 YYDKDF, per germline (reference sequence).

The V gene is TRBV28, the J gene TRBJ2-3, with 10 bases that match TRBD2. Germline V gene lookup returns CDR1 MDHEN and CDR2 SYDVKM. The CDR3 totals 16 residues. Trimming cost V 5 bases and J 5 bases; bases outside gene matches: 10. CDR3 sequence: CASSSPASGRVDTQYF. Written as DNA, the CDR3 is TGTGCCAGCAGTAGCCCAGCTAGCGGGAGAGTAGATACGCAGTATTTT. The full variable domain, with the rest looked up from reference TRBV28 and TRBJ2-3, is DVKVTQSSRYLVKRTGEKVFLECVQDMDHENMFWYRQDPGLGLRLIYFSYDVKMKEKGDIPEGYSVSREKKERFSLILESASTNQTSMYLCASSSPASGRVDTQYFGPGTRLTVL.

This clonotype has at least ten counts. V gene TRBV4-3 combines with J gene TRBJ2-7, with D perhaps being TRBD1 or TRBD2 (5 bases each). V lost 8 bases, J lost 0 bases, and 20 bases lay in between. Germline CDR1 LGHNA, CDR2 YSLEER. This CDR3 has 16 residues. In DNA form, the CDR3 reads TGCGCCAGCCAAGAGGTCCATGGGACCAGCTCCTACGAGCAGTACTTC. Its translation is CASQEVHGTSSYEQYF.

The V gene is TRBV2, the J gene TRBJ2-3; 8 bases agree with TRBD1. J was trimmed by 0 bases and V by 6 bases; bases with no gene match: 11. Germline assignment: CDR1 SNHLY and CDR2 FYNNEI. This CDR3 has 17 amino acids. CDR3 sequence: CASSDPSTGASTDTQYF. CDR3 sequence (DNA): TGTGCCAGCAGCGACCCTTCGACAGGGGCGAGCACAGATACGCAGTATTTT.

The table lists this clonotype with a few counts. This chain connects TRBV6-5 to TRBJ2-3; D unresolved. This CDR3 spans 14 amino acids. The germline V gene encodes CDR1 MNHEY and CDR2 SVGAGI. V dropped 2 bases and J dropped 6 bases, with 12 bases sitting between them. For the CDR3, the DNA is TGTGCCAGCAGTTACGATGCAGGATGGGATACGCAGTATTTT. Translation: CASSYDAGWDTQYF.

This clonotype has more than one count but fewer than ten. The genes are TRBV5-1 and TRBJ2-5, with D tentatively TRBD1 or TRBD2 (5 bases each). The CDR3 contains 15 residues. Germline assignment: CDR1 SGHRS and CDR2 YFSETQ. Between the trimmed V and J ends, which lost 4 bases and 7 bases, there was a span of 20 bases. Written as DNA, the CDR3 is TGCGCCAGCAGCCCGGCCAGCCAAACCGGGGCGACCCAGTACTTC. This codes for CASSPASQTGATQYF.